This T cell receptor beta chain was recovered during a study of T cells in Graves' hyperthyroidism and ophthalmopathy. Exclusion criteria comprised uncontrolled infection, other autoimmune disease, pregnancy or lactation. Diagnostic decisions used clinical symptoms, serum thyroxine and TRAb, thyroid ultrasound and orbital computed tomography. General observations from the study: Ophthalmopathy was separated from stable hyperthyroidism by a 13 V-J model. Within blood appeared most thyroid clonotypes that had expanded above 0.001.

This clonotype appeared a few times. Its antigen remains unidentified. The CDR3 is 11 residues long. Germline CDR1 and CDR2: LNHDA and SQIVND (reference sequence). Using RNA transcripts as the source, TCR beta CDR3 regions were amplified. The TCR CDR3 first-round RT-PCR relied on the HTBI primer set. TCRdb reprocessed the multiplex PCR reads with MiXCR, giving one entry per CDR3 protein. The sample lists approximately 640,000 distinct CDR3 sequences, 45% seen once, with roughly 6.5% in the top ten. The sample consisted of peripheral blood or thyroid tissue (not recorded which). This sequence joins TRBV19 and TRBJ1-2, with D perhaps matching TRBD1 (5 bases). The clonotype comes from an adult man with Graves' disease, either hyperthyroidism or ophthalmopathy (not recorded which). The chain's CDR3 is CATGTNYGYTF. The DNA of the CDR3 is TGTGCAACCGGGACCAACTATGGCTACACCTTC. The full variable domain, with the rest looked up from reference TRBV19 and TRBJ1-2, is DGGITQSPKYLFRKEGQNVTLSCEQNLNHDAMYWYRQDPGQGLRLIYYSQIVNDFQKGDIAEGYSVSREKKESFPLTVTSAQKNPTAFYLCATGTNYGYTFGSGTRLTVV.